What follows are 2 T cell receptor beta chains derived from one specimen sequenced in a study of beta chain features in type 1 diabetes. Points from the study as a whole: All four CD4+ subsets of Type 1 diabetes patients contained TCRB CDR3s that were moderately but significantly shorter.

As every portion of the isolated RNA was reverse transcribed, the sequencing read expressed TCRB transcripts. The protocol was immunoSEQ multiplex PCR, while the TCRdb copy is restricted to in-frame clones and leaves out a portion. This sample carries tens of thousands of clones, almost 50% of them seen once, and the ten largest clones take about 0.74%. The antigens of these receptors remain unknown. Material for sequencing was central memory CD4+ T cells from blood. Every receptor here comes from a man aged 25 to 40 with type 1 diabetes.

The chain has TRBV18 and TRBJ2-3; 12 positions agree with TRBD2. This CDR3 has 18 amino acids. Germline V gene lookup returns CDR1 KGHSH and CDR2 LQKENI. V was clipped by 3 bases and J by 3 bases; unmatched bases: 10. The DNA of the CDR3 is TGTGCCAGCTCACCGGCCATACGACTAGCGGGGGAGACAGATACGCAGTATTTT. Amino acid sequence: CASSPAIRLAGETDTQYF.

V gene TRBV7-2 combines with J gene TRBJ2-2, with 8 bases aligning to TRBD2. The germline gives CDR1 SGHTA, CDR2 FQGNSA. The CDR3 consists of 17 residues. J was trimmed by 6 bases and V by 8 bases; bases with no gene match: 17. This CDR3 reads CASPKGGGGTPSGELFF. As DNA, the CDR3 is TGTGCCAGCCCCAAGGGGGGCGGGGGGACTCCCTCCGGGGAGCTGTTTTTT.